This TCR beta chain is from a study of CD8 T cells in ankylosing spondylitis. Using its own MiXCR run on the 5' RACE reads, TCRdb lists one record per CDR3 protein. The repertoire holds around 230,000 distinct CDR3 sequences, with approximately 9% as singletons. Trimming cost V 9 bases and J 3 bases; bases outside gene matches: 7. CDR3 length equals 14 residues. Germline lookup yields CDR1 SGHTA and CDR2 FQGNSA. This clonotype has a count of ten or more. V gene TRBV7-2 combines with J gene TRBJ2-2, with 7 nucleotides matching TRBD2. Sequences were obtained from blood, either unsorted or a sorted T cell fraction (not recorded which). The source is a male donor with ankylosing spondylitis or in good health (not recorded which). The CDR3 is CASGGGLYTGELFF. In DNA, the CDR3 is TGTGCCAGTGGGGGGGGGTTGTACACCGGGGAGCTGTTTTTT.